This is a list of T cell receptor beta chains from one sample in a study of blood T cell repertoires in COVID-19. Repertoires were generated with immunoSEQ multiplex PCR, while TCRdb's copy carries only in-frame clones and drops some. The sample has over 150,000 clones; roughly 88% are singletons. Sequencing was performed on peripheral blood. The receptors derive from a man aged 50-60 years with COVID-19, enrolled during active disease. The CDR3 runs from the conserved cysteine through the conserved F or W. A D gene is named only where the DNA matches it firmly. Part of the rows lack a size; the others show once, few, many or a class for expanded clones.

v_gene	d_gene	abundance	j_gene	len	CDR3aa	CDR3nt
TRBV7-8	TRBD2	NA	TRBJ2-7	16	CASSRPTSGGYYEQYF	TGTGCCAGCAGCCGCCCGACTAGCGGGGGATACTACGAGCAGTACTTC
TRBV6-5	TRBD1	NA	TRBJ2-3	14	CASSSGTATDTQYF	TGTGCCAGCAGTTCCGGGACAGCCACAGATACGCAGTATTTT
TRBV19	NA	NA	TRBJ1-4	14	CASSLTATNEKLFF	TGTGCCAGTAGTTTGACAGCAACTAATGAAAAACTGTTTTTT
TRBV19	NA	NA	TRBJ1-2	12	CASSMAVYGYTF	TGTGCCAGTAGTATGGCAGTCTATGGCTACACCTTC
TRBV27	TRBD1	NA	TRBJ2-7	15	CASSFRDRVSYEQYF	TGTGCCAGCAGTTTCCGGGACAGGGTGTCCTACGAGCAGTACTTC
TRBV4-1	NA	NA	TRBJ2-7	13	CASSQARNYEQYF	TGCGCCAGCAGCCAAGCGCGCAACTACGAGCAGTACTTC
TRBV15	NA	NA	TRBJ2-6	16	CATSRDRPSGANVLTF	TGTGCCACCAGCAGAGATCGTCCCTCTGGGGCCAACGTCCTGACTTTC
TRBV7-2	NA	NA	TRBJ1-1	15	CASSGWTELNTEAFF	TGTGCCAGCAGCGGTTGGACAGAACTGAACACTGAAGCTTTCTTT
TRBV28	NA	NA	TRBJ2-3	15	CASSSPPAGVDTQYF	TGTGCCAGCAGTTCCCCCCCCGCAGGGGTAGATACGCAGTATTTT
TRBV6-2/TRBV6-3	TRBD2	NA	TRBJ2-2	16	CASSYSGGGHTGELFF	TGTGCCAGCAGTTACTCCGGCGGGGGGCACACCGGGGAGCTGTTTTTT
TRBV27	NA	NA	TRBJ2-7	14	CASSDGTRGTEQYF	TGTGCCAGCAGTGACGGGACCAGGGGAACCGAGCAGTACTTC
TRBV28	NA	NA	TRBJ2-5	13	CASKVQGRETQYF	TGTGCCAGCAAGGTACAGGGTCGAGAGACCCAGTACTTC
TRBV7-9	TRBD1	NA	TRBJ1-1	13	CASSLGTGPGAFF	TGTGCCAGCAGCTTAGGGACAGGGCCAGGAGCTTTCTTT
TRBV7-6	TRBD2	NA	TRBJ2-1	17	CASSFNLAGVEDNEQFF	TGTGCCAGCAGCTTTAACTTAGCGGGAGTCGAGGACAATGAGCAGTTCTTC
TRBV5-5	TRBD2	NA	TRBJ2-7	17	CASSLLGLAGGPGEQYF	TGTGCCAGCAGCTTACTGGGACTAGCGGGAGGGCCGGGGGAGCAGTACTTC
TRBV24-1	TRBD1	NA	TRBJ1-5	14	CATSEPGQNQPQHF	TGTGCCACCAGTGAGCCGGGACAGAATCAGCCCCAGCATTTT
TRBV15	TRBD1	NA	TRBJ1-2	18	CATRQTRARDRRNYGYTF	TGTGCCACCAGACAAACCCGTGCAAGGGACAGGAGGAACTATGGCTACACCTTC
TRBV5-1	NA	NA	TRBJ1-2	12	CASSAGRYGYTF	TGCGCCAGCAGCGCGGGGCGGTATGGCTACACCTTC
TRBV7-6	NA	once	TRBJ1-5	14	CASSQGMKDQPQHF	TGTGCCAGCAGCCAGGGGATGAAGGATCAGCCCCAGCATTTT
TRBV5-4	NA	NA	TRBJ1-4	15	CASSLGGPTNEKLFF	TGTGCCAGCAGCTTGGGGGGGCCAACTAATGAAAAACTGTTTTTT
TRBV5-4	TRBD1	NA	TRBJ2-7	15	CASSLPGQVHYEQYF	TGTGCCAGCAGCTTGCCCGGACAGGTACACTACGAGCAGTACTTC
TRBV4-2	NA	NA	TRBJ2-5	15	CASSPEVGRGETQYF	TGTGCCAGCAGCCCGGAGGTGGGCCGGGGAGAGACCCAGTACTTC